What follows describes a single T cell receptor (beta chain). The entry originates in a study of blood T cell repertoires in COVID-19. Deletions cut 3 bases from V and 8 bases from J, with 12 bases between. This CDR3 has 13 residues. Germline CDR1 is SGHKS and CDR2 is YYEKEE (reference sequence). The protocol was immunoSEQ multiplex PCR, while the TCRdb copy is restricted to in-frame clones and leaves out a portion. The sample lists about 150,000 clones; roughly 88% were seen once. The chain combines TRBV5-5 with TRBJ2-1; D call uncertain. The sequence was obtained from a man in his fifties or sixties who had recovered from COVID-19. The sequencing input was PBMCs or T cells enriched from blood (not recorded which). The CDR3 nucleotides read TGTGCCAGCAGCTCGGTAGTGGTCGATGAGCAGTTCTTC. It codes for CASSSVVVDEQFF. Full variable domain (missing parts from reference TRBV5-5 and TRBJ2-1): DAGVTQSPTHLIKTRGQQVTLRCSPISGHKSVSWYQQVLGQGPQFIFQYYEKEERGRGNFPDRFSARQFPNYSSELNVNALLLGDSALYLCASSSVVVDEQFFGPGTRLTVL.